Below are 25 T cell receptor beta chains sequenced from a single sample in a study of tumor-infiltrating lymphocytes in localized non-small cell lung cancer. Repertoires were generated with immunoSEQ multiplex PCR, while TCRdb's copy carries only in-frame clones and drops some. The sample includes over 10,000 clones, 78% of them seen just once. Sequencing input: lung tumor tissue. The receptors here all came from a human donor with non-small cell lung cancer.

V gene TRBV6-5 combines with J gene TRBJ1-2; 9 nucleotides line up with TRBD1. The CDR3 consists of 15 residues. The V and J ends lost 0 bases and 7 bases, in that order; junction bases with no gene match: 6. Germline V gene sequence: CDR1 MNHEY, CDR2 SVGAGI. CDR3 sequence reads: CASSYSWTGAGGYTF. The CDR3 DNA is TGTGCCAGCAGTTACTCCTGGACAGGGGCTGGTGGCTACACCTTC.

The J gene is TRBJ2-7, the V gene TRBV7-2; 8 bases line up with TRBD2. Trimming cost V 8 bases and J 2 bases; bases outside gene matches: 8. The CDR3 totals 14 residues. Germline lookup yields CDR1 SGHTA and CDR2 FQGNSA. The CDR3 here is CASQGTSGAYEQYF. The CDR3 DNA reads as TGTGCCAGCCAAGGCACTAGCGGAGCCTACGAGCAGTACTTC.

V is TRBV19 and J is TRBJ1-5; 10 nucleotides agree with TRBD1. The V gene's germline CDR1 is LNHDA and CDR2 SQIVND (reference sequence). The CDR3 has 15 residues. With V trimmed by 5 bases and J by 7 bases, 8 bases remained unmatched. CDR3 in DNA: TGTGCCAGTAGTTTCCCGTGGACAGGGGGACAGCCCCAGCATTTT. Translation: CASSFPWTGGQPQHF.

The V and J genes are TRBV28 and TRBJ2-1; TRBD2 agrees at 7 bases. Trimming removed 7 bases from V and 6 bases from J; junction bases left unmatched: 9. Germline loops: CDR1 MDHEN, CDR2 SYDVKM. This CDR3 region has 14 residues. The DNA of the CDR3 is TGTGCCAGCACTTACTCTAGCGGAGGCAATGAGCAGTTCTTC. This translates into CASTYSSGGNEQFF.

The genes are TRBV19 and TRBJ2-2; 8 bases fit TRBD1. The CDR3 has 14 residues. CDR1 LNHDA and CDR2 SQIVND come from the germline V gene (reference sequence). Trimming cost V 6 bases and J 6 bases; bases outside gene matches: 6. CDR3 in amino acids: CASRLDRVAGELFF. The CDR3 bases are TGTGCCAGTAGATTGGACAGGGTGGCCGGGGAGCTGTTTTTT.

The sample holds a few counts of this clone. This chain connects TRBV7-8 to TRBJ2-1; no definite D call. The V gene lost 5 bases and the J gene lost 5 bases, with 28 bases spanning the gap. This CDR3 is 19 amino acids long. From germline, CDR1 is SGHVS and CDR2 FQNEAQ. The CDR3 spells CASSLNDLRPSQSDNEQFF. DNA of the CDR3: TGTGCCAGCAGCCTAAACGACCTCCGCCCCAGCCAATCGGACAATGAGCAGTTCTTC. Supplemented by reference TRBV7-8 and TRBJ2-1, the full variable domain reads GAGVSQSPRYKVAKRGQDVALRCDPISGHVSLFWYQQALGQGPEFLTYFQNEAQLDKSGLPSDRFFAERPEGSVSTLKIQRTQQEDSAVYLCASSLNDLRPSQSDNEQFFGPGTRLTVL.

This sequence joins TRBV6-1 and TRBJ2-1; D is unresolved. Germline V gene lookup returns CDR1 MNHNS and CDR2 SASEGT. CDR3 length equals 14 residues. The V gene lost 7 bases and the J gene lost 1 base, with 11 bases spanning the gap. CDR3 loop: CASKKPTSYNEQFF. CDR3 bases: TGTGCCAGCAAGAAACCAACATCCTACAATGAGCAGTTCTTC.

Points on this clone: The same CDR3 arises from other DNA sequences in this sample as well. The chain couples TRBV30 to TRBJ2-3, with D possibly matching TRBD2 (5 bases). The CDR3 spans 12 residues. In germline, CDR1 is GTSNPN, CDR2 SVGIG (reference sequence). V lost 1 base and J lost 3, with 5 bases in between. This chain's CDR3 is CAWSAGTDTQYF. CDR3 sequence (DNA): TGTGCCTGGAGTGCGGGGACAGATACGCAGTATTTT.

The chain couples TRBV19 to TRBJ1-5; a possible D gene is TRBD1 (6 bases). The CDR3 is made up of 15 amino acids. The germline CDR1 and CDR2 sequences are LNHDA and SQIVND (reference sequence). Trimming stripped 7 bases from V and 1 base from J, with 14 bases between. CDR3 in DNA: TGTGCCAGTAACGACGCAGGGGCGAGCAATCAGCCCCAGCATTTT. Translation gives CASNDAGASNQPQHF.

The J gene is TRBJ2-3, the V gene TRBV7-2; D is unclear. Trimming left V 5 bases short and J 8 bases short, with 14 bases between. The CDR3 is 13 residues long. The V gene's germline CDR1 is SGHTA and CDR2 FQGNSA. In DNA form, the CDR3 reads TGTGCCAGCAGCCCCGATTCGAGGCCTACGCAGTATTTT. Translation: CASSPDSRPTQYF. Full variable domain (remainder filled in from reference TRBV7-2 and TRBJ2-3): GAGVSQSPSNKVTEKGKDVELRCDPISGHTALYWYRQSLGQGLEFLIYFQGNSAPDKSGLPSDRFSAERTGGSVSTLTIQRTQQEDSAVYLCASSPDSRPTQYFGPGTRLTVL.

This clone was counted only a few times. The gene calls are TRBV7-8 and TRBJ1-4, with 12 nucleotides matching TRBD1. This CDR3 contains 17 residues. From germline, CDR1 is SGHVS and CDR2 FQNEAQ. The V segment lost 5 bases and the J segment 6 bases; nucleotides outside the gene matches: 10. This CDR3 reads CASSPSGTGGDDEKLFF. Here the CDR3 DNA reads TGTGCCAGCAGCCCCTCCGGGACAGGGGGCGATGATGAAAAACTGTTTTTT.

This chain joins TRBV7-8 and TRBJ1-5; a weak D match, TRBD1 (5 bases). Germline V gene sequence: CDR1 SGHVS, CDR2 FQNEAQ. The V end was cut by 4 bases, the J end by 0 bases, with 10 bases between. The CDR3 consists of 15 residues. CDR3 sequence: CASSSRDVSNQPQHF. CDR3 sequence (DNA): TGTGCCAGCAGCTCCAGGGATGTTAGCAATCAGCCCCAGCATTTT.

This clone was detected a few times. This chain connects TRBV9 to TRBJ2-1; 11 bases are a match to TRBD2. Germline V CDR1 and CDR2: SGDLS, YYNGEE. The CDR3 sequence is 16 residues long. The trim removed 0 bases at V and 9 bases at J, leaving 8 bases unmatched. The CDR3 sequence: CASSVALLAGVGEQFF. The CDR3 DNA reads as TGTGCCAGCAGCGTAGCCTTACTAGCGGGAGTAGGTGAGCAGTTCTTC.

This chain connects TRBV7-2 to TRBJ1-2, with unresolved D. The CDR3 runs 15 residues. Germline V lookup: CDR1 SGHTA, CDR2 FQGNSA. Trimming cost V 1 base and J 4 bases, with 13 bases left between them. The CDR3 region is CASSLGAASLYGYTF. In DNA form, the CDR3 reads TGTGCCAGCAGCTTAGGGGCAGCGAGTCTCTATGGCTACACCTTC.

The CDR3 sequence: CASRSGQPNTEAFF. The CDR3 nucleotides read TGCGCCAGCAGGTCGGGACAGCCGAACACTGAAGCTTTCTTT. The chain recombines TRBV5-1 with TRBJ1-1, with 7 bases fitting TRBD1. CDR1 and CDR2 (germline): SGHRS, YFSETQ. V gave up 5 bases and J gave up 1 base; unmatched junction bases: 5. This CDR3 comprises 14 residues.

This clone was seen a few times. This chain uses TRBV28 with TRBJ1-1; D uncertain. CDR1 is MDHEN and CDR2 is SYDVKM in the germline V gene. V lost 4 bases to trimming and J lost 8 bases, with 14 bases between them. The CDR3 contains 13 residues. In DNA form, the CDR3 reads TGTGCCAGCAGTTCAGCCTTACACTGGGAAGCTTTCTTT. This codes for CASSSALHWEAFF.

The CDR3 loop is CAISGAATSSYEQYF. CDR3 bases: TGTGCCATCAGTGGAGCAGCCACGAGCTCCTACGAGCAGTACTTC. The chain joins TRBV10-3 to TRBJ2-7; D is unresolved. Trimming left V 4 bases short and J 0 bases short, with 13 bases between. Germline V gene sequence: CDR1 ENHRY, CDR2 SYGVKD. The CDR3 runs 15 residues.

The CDR3 nucleotides read TGTGCCAGCAGCCCGACATCCTACAATGAGCAGTTCTTC. It encodes CASSPTSYNEQFF. This chain joins TRBV7-2 and TRBJ2-1; no definite D call. Germline V gene sequence: CDR1 SGHTA, CDR2 FQGNSA. The CDR3 is 13 residues long. The V end lost 5 bases, the J end lost 1 base, and 6 bases lay between the germline ends. Based on the CDR3 plus reference TRBV7-2 and TRBJ2-1, the full variable domain is GAGVSQSPSNKVTEKGKDVELRCDPISGHTALYWYRQSLGQGLEFLIYFQGNSAPDKSGLPSDRFSAERTGGSVSTLTIQRTQQEDSAVYLCASSPTSYNEQFFGPGTRLTVL.

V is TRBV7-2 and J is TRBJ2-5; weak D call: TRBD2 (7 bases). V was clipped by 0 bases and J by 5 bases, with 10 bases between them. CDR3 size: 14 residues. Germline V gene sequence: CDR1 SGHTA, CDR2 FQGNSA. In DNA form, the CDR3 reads TGTGCCAGCAGCTTAGCGGGGAGGGGGGAGACCCAGTACTTC. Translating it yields CASSLAGRGETQYF.

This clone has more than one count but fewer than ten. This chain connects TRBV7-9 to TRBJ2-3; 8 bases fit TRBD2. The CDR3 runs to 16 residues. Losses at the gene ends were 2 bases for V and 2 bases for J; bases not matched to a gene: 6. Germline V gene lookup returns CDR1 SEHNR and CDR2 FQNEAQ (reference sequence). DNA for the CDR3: TGTGCCAGCAGCTTATACGTAGCGGGGAACACAGATACGCAGTATTTT. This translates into CASSLYVAGNTDTQYF.

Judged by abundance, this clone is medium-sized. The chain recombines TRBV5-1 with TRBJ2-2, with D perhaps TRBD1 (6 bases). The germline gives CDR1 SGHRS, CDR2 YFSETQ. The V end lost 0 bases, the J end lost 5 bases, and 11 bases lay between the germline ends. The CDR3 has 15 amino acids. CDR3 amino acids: CASSLAVQGTGELFF. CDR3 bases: TGCGCCAGCAGCTTGGCCGTCCAGGGGACCGGGGAGCTGTTTTTT.

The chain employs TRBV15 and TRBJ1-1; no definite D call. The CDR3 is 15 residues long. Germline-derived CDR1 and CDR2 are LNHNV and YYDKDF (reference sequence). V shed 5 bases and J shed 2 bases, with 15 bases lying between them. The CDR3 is CATSRAGWGNTEAFF. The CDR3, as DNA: TGTGCCACCAGCCGCGCGGGGTGGGGTAACACTGAAGCTTTCTTT.

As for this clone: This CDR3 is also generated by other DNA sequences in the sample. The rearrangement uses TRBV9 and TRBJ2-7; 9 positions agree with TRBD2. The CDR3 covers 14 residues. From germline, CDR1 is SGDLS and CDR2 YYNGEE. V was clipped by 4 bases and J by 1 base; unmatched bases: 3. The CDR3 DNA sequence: TGTGCCAGCAGCCCTAGCGGGGTATCCTACGAGCAGTACTTC. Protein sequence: CASSPSGVSYEQYF.

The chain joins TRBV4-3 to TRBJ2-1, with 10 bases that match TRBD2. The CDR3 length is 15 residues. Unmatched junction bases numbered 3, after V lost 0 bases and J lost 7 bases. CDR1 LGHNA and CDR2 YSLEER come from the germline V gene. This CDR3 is CASSQDQLAGNEQFF. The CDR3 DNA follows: TGCGCCAGCAGCCAAGATCAACTAGCGGGAAATGAGCAGTTCTTC.

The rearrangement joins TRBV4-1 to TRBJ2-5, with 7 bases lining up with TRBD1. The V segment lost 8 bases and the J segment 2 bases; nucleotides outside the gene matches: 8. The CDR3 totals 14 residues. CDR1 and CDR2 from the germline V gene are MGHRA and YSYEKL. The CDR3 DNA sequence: TGCGCCAGCGCCTCGGGCAGGGGGCAAGAGACCCAGTACTTC. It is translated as CASASGRGQETQYF.